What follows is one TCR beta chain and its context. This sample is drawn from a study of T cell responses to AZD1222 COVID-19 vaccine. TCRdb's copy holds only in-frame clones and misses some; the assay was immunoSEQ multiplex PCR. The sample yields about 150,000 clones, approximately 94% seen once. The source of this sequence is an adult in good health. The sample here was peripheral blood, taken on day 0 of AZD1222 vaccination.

Written as DNA, the CDR3 is TGTGCCAGCAGGCCTTCGGGGGGCAATGAGCAGTTCTTC. It encodes CASRPSGGNEQFF. The chain combines TRBV6-5 with TRBJ2-1; 7 nucleotides match TRBD2. J lost 6 bases, V lost 6 bases, and 5 bases had no gene match. The length of the CDR3 is 13 residues. The germline V gene encodes CDR1 MNHEY and CDR2 SVGAGI.